The clone carrying this T cell receptor beta chain was observed a handful of times. The entry originates in a study of T cells after yellow fever vaccination. One entry per CDR3 protein results from TCRdb running MiXCR on the 5' RACE reads. The repertoire holds a few hundred thousand distinct CDR3 sequences, with less than 9.5% as singletons. The sequences come from PBMCs, collected 35 to 50 days after the first yellow fever vaccination. This clonotype was sampled from a young man who received the YFV17D yellow fever vaccine.

The CDR3 reads CASSLGSQGNEQFF. CDR3 DNA sequence: TGCGCCAGCAGCTTGGGTTCGCAGGGCAATGAGCAGTTCTTC. This chain links TRBV5-1 with TRBJ2-1; a possible D gene is TRBD1 (5 bases). Germline loops: CDR1 SGHRS, CDR2 YFSETQ. V was shortened by 0 bases and J by 6 bases, with 10 bases between the two germline ends. CDR3 length: 14 residues.